This T cell receptor beta chain was identified in a study of blood T cell repertoires in COVID-19. The CDR3 has 14 amino acids. Trimming shortened V by 0 bases and J by 6 bases, and 9 bases separated the two germline ends. CDR1 is SGHNT, CDR2 YYREEE, per germline (reference sequence). The data were produced by immunoSEQ multiplex PCR, yet TCRdb's version contains in-frame clones alone and is incomplete. The sample has 200,000 to 300,000 clones, about nine tenths seen once; the top ten hold roughly 9.8%. The sequencing input was peripheral blood. This chain uses TRBV5-4 with TRBJ2-2, with D tentatively TRBD1 (6 bases). This TCR was sampled from a man in his forties or fifties who had recovered from COVID-19. In nucleotides, the CDR3 is TGTGCCAGCAGCTTGGTGGGGGCGGCCGGGGAGCTGTTTTTT. It specifies CASSLVGAAGELFF.